A single TCR beta chain is shown here with its context. Its specificity is unknown. These data come from a study of cytomegalovirus exposure and HLA in healthy donors. Study results and limitations: About 87% or about 30% of the time was how often most TCR beta V segments were productive, according to an earlier analysis. Three CMV-associated chains proved CMV antigen-specific in vitro.

The study ran its PCR with 60 Vbeta and 13 Jbeta primers. Profiling relied on immunoSEQ multiplex PCR, and the TCRdb table lists in-frame clones only, not all of them. The sample has some 100,000 clones; roughly 79% are singletons. V was pared by 5 bases and J by 5 bases, with 9 bases of the junction left unmatched. Germline CDR1 and CDR2: SEHNR and FQNEAQ (reference sequence). This CDR3 region has 15 residues. The TCR sequence derives from a woman aged 45-65 years in good health and CMV-seropositive. Sequenced sample: PBMCs. V and J are TRBV7-9 and TRBJ2-7, with 10 bases matching TRBD1. The CDR3 reads CASSPLDRGGDEQYF. CDR3 nucleotide sequence: TGTGCCAGCAGCCCCCTGGACAGGGGGGGCGACGAGCAGTACTTC.